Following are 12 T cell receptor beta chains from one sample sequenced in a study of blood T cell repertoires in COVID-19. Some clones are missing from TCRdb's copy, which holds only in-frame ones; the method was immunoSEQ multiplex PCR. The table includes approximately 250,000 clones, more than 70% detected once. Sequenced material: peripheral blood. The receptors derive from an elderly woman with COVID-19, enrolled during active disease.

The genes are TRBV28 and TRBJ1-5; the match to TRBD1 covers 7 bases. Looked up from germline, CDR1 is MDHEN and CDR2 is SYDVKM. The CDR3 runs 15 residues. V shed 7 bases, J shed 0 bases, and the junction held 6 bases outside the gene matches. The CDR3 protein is CASTGDSGSNQPQHF. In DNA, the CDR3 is TGTGCCAGCACTGGGGACAGTGGTAGCAATCAGCCCCAGCATTTT.

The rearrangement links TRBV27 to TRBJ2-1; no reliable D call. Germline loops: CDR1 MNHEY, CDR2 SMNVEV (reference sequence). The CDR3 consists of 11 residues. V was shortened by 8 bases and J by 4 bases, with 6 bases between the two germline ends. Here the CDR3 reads CASRSYNEQFF. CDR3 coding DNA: TGTGCCAGCCGGTCTTACAATGAGCAGTTCTTC.

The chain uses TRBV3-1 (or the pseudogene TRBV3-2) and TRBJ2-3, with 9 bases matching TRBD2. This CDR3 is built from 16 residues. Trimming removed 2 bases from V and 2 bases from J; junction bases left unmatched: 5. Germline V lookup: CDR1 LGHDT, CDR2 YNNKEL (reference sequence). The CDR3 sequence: CASSQSGGHSTDTQYF. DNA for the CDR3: TGTGCCAGCAGCCAAAGCGGGGGGCACTCCACAGATACGCAGTATTTT.

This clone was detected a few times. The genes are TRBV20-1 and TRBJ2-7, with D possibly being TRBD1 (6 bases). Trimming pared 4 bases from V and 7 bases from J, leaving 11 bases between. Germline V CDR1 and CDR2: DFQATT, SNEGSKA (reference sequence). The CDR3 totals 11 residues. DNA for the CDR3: TGCAGTGCTAAGGGGGATCGGGAGCAGTACTTC. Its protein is CSAKGDREQYF.

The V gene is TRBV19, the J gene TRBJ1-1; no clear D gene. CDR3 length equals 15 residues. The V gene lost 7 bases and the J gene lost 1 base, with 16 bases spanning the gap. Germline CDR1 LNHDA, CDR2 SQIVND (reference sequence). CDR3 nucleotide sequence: TGTGCCAGTATGCCCCAAGCGGGCGCGAACACTGAAGCTTTCTTT. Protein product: CASMPQAGANTEAFF.

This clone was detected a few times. Written as DNA, the CDR3 is TGTGCCAGCAATATGGTCGGGGGGGGAAATAATTCACCCCTCCACTTT. Encoded protein: CASNMVGGGNNSPLHF. The rearrangement links TRBV6-6 to TRBJ1-6, with D possibly matching TRBD1 (5 bases). Trimming pared 7 bases from V and 5 bases from J, leaving 18 bases between. Germline loops: CDR1 MNHNY, CDR2 SVGAGI (reference sequence). The CDR3 is 16 residues long.

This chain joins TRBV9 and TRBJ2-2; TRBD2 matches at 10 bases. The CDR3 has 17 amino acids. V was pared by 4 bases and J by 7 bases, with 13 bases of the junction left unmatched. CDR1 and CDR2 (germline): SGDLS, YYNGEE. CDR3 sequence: CASSPTGAGGRSGELFF. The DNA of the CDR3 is TGTGCCAGCAGCCCTACAGGAGCGGGGGGGAGAAGCGGGGAGCTGTTTTTT.

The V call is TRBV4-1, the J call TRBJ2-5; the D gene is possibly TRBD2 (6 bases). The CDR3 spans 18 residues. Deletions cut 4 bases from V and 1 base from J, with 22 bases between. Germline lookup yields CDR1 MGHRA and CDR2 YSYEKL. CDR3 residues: CASSLQPAGQNLQETQYF. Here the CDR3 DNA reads TGCGCCAGCAGCCTCCAGCCGGCGGGGCAAAACCTCCAAGAGACCCAGTACTTC.

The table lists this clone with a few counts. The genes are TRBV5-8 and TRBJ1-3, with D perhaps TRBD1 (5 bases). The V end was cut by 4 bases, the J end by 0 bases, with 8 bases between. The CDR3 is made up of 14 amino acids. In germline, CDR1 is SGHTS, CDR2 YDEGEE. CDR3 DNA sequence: TGTGCCAGCAGCGGGGGACTCTCTGGAAACACCATATATTTT. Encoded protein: CASSGGLSGNTIYF.

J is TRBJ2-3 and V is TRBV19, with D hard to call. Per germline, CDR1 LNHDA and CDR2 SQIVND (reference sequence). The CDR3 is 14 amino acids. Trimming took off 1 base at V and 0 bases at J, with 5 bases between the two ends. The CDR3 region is CASSIGLSTDTQYF. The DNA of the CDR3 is TGTGCCAGTAGTATAGGGCTGAGCACAGATACGCAGTATTTT.

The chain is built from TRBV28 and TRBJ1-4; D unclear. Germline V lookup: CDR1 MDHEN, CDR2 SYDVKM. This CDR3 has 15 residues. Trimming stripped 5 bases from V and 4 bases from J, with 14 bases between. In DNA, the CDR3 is TGTGCCAGCAGTACAAGGAGTCACCTTAATGAAAAACTGTTTTTT. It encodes CASSTRSHLNEKLFF.

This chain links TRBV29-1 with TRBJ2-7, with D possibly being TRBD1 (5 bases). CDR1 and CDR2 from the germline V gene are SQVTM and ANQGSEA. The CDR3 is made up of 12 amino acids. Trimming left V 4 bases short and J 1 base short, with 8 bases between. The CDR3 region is CSVGQGSYEQYF. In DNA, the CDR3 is TGCAGCGTTGGGCAGGGATCCTACGAGCAGTACTTC.